Sequencing of this T cell receptor (beta chain) was carried out in a study of blood T cells in healthy people across ages. Study-level points and caveats: PBMCs left unsorted prevented a conclusive naive versus antigen-experienced comparison.

This clonotype was seen more than once but under ten times. Antigen unknown. J gave up 4 bases and V 3 bases, and 6 bases lay outside the gene matches. The CDR3 has 14 amino acids. Total RNA, at least 5 micrograms per sample, was extracted from PBMCs. A second roughly 6 to 12 cycle PCR used barcoded and J-beta primers. Any given sample supplied a minimum of 2.5 million CDR3-containing paired-end reads. TCRdb fed the 5' RACE reads into MiXCR, producing one record per CDR3 protein. The sample includes hundreds of thousands of distinct CDR3 sequences, around half of them seen just once. This sequence was found in a man aged 80 or over in good health. The chain is built from TRBV12-3 or TRBV12-4 and TRBJ2-7; 7 positions agree with TRBD2. Sequencing was done on a sample of blood. The CDR3: CASSFLGGGYEQYF. The CDR3 nucleotides are TGTGCCAGCAGTTTCTTAGGCGGGGGATACGAGCAGTACTTC.